The clone carrying this T cell receptor (beta chain) occurred a few times. The PCR made use of 60 Vbeta and 13 Jbeta primers. Profiled with immunoSEQ multiplex PCR; TCRdb holds only in-frame clones, not every one. In the table there are about 130,000 clones, approximately 70% of which are singletons. The data originate from a study of cytomegalovirus exposure and HLA in healthy donors. At the level of the study: A prior analysis found about 110 million unique TCR beta sequences from approximately 200 million T cells.

Germline CDR1 reads MNHEY; CDR2 reads SMNVEV (reference sequence). This CDR3 region has 17 residues. V shed 6 bases, J shed 5 bases, and the junction held 15 bases outside the gene matches. The clonotype was recovered from a man aged 55 to 70 in good health and CMV-seropositive. This sequence joins TRBV27 and TRBJ2-5; TRBD2 matches 10 bases. The sequenced sample consisted of PBMCs. The CDR3 is CASSSLPASGGSETQYF. The DNA of the CDR3 is TGTGCCAGCAGCTCCCTCCCCGCTAGCGGGGGAAGTGAGACCCAGTACTTC.